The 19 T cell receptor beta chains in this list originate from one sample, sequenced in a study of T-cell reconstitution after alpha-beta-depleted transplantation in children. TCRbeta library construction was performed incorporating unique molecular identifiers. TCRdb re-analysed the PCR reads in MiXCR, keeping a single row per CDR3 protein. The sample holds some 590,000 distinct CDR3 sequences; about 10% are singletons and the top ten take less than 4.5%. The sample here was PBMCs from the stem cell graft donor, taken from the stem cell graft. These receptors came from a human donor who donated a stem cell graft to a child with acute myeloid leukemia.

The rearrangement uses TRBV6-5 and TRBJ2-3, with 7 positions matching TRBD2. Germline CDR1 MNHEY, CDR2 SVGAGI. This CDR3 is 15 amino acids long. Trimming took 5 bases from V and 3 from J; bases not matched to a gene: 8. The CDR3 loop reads CASSNPGLGTDTQYF. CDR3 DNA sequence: TGTGCCAGCAGTAACCCTGGACTAGGTACAGATACGCAGTATTTT.

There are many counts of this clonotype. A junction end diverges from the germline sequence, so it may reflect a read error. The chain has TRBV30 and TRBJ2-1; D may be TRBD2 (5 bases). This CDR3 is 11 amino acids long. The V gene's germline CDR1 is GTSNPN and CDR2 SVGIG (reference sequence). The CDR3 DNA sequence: TGTGCCTGGAGTTTTCGGGAACAGTTAATCTTC. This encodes CAWSFREQLIF.

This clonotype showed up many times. The CDR3 region is CASSFGGPNEQFF. In DNA form, the CDR3 reads TGTGCCAGCAGCTTTGGGGGACCGAATGAGCAGTTCTTC. The rearrangement joins TRBV7-8 to TRBJ2-1, with D perhaps being TRBD1 or TRBD2 (5 bases each). Germline V gene lookup returns CDR1 SGHVS and CDR2 FQNEAQ. V was shortened by 3 bases and J by 7 bases, with 10 bases between the two germline ends. The CDR3 runs to 13 residues.

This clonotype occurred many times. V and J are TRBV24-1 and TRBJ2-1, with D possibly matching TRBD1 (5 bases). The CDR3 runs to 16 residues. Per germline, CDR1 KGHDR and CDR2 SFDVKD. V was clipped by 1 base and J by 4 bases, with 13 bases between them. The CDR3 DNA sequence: TGTGCCACCAGTGATTTAGACAGTAACTTTTACAATGAGCAGTTCTTC. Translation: CATSDLDSNFYNEQFF.

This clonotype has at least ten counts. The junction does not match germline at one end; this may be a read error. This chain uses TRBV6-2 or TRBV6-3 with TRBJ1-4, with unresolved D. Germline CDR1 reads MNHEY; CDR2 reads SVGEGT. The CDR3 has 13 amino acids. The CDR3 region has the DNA TGTGCCAGCAGTAACTCGAGAAGTGAAAAACTGTTTTTT. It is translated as CASSNSRSEKLFF.

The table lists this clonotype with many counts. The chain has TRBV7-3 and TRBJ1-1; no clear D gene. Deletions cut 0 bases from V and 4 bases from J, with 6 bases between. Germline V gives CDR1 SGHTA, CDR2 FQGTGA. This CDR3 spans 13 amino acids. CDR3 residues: CASSLTVSTEAFF. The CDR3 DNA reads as TGTGCCAGCAGCTTAACCGTAAGCACTGAAGCTTTCTTT.

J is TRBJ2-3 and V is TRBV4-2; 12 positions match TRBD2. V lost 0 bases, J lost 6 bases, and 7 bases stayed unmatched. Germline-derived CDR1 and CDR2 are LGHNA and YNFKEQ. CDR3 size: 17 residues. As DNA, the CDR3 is TGTGCCAGCAGCCAAGATCCACTAGCGGGAGGAGCCGATACGCAGTATTTT. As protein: CASSQDPLAGGADTQYF.

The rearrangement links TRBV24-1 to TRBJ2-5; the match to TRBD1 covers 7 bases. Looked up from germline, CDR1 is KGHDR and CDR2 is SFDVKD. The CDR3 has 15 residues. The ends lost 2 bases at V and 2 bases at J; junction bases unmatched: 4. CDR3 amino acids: CATSDSPDRQETQYF. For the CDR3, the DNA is TGTGCCACCAGTGATTCGCCGGACAGGCAAGAGACCCAGTACTTC.

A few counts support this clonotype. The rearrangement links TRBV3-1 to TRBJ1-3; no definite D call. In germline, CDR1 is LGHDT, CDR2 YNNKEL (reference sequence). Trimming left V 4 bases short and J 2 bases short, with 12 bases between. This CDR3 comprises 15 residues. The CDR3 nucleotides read TGTGCCAGCAGCCTATGGAGGGATACTGGAAACACCATATATTTT. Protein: CASSLWRDTGNTIYF.

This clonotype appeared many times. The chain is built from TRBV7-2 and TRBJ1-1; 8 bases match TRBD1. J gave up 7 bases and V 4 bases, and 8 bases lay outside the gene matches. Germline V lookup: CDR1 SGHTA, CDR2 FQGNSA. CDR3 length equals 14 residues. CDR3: CASSSPWTGREAFF. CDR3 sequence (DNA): TGTGCCAGCAGCTCCCCTTGGACAGGGCGTGAAGCTTTCTTT. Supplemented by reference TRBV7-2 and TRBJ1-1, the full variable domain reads GAGVSQSPSNKVTEKGKDVELRCDPISGHTALYWYRQSLGQGLEFLIYFQGNSAPDKSGLPSDRFSAERTGGSVSTLTIQRTQQEDSAVYLCASSSPWTGREAFFGQGTRLTVV.

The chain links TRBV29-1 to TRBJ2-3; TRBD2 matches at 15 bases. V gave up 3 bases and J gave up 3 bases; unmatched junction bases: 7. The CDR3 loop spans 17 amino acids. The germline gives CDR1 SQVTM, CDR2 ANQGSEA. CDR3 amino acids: CSVEGSGLAGGTDTQYF. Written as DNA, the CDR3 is TGCAGCGTTGAGGGGTCCGGACTAGCGGGAGGGACAGATACGCAGTATTTT.

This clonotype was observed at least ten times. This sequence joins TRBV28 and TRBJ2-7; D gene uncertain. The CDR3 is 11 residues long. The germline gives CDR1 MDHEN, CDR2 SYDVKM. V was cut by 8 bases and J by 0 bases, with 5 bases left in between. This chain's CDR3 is CASAISYEQYF. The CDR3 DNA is TGTGCCAGCGCCATCTCCTACGAGCAGTACTTC.

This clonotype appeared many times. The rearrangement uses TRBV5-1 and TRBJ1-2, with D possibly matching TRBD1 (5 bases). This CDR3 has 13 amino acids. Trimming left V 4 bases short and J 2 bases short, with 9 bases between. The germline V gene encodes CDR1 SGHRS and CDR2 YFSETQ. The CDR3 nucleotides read TGCGCCAGCAGCCCCCAGGGAAACTATGGCTACACCTTC. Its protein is CASSPQGNYGYTF.

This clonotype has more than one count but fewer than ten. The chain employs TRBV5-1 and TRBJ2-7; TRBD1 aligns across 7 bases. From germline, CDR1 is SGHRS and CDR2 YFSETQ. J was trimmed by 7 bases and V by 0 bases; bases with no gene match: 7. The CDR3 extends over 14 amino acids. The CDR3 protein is CASSLATGVREQYF. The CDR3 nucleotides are TGCGCCAGCAGCTTGGCCACAGGGGTGCGTGAGCAGTACTTC.

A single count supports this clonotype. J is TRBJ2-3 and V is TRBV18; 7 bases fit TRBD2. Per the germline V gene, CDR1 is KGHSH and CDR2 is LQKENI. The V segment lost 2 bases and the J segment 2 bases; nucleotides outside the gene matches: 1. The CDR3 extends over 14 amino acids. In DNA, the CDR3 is TGTGCCAGCTCACCAGCGGGAGCCACAGATACGCAGTATTTT. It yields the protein CASSPAGATDTQYF.

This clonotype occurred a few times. The CDR3 loop is CASSSGTGMDEQYF. The DNA of the CDR3 is TGCGCCAGCAGCTCCGGGACAGGGATGGACGAGCAGTACTTC. The chain uses TRBV5-1 and TRBJ2-7, with 9 positions matching TRBD1. CDR1 is SGHRS and CDR2 is YFSETQ in the germline V gene. The CDR3 spans 14 residues. With 3 bases clipped from V and 5 bases from J, the junction kept 6 bases outside the gene matches.

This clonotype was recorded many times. CDR3 DNA: TGTGCCAGCAGTTTGAATCAGCCCCAGCATTTT. Amino acids: CASSLNQPQHF. The V and J genes are TRBV12-3 or TRBV12-4 and TRBJ1-5; D uncertain. The CDR3 consists of 11 residues. Trimming took 3 bases from V and 4 from J, leaving 1 base between them.

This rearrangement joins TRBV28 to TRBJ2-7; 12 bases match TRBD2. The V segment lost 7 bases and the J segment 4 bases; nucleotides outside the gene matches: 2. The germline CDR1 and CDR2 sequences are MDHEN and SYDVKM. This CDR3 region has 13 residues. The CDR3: CASTTSGRYEQYF. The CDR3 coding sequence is TGTGCCAGCACGACTAGCGGGAGATACGAGCAGTACTTC.

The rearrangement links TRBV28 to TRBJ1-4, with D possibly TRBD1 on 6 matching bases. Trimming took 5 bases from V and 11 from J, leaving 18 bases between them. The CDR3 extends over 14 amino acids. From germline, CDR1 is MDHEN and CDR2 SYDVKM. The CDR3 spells CASSPHEQGGKLFF. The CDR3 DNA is TGTGCCAGCAGTCCACACGAACAGGGAGGCAAACTGTTTTTT.